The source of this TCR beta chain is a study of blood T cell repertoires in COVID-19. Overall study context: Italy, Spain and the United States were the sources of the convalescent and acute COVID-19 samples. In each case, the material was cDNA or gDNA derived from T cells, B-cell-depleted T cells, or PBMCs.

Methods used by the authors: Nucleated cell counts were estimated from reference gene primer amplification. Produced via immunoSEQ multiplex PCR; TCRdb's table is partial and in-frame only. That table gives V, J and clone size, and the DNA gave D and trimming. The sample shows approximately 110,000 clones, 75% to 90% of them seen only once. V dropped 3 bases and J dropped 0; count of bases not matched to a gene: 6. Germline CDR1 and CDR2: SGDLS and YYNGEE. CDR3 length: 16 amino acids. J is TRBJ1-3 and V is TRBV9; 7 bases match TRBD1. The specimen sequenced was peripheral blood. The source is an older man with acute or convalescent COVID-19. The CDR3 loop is CASSASGQVSGNTIYF. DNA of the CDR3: TGTGCCAGCAGCGCAAGTGGACAGGTCTCTGGAAACACCATATATTTT. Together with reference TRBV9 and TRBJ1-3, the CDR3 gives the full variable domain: DSGVTQTPKHLITATGQRVTLRCSPRSGDLSVYWYQQSLDQGLQFLIQYYNGEERAKGNILERFSAQQFPDLHSELNLSSLELGDSALYFCASSASGQVSGNTIYFGEGSWLTVV.